The rows below give T cell receptor beta chains drawn from one sample of a study of glioma-infiltrating T cells after dendritic cell vaccination. TCRdb's table, derived via immunoSEQ multiplex PCR, lists solely in-frame clones and lacks some. The table lists 85,000 or so clones, 85% of them singletons, with 7.5% to 8.5% in the top ten. Sequenced here: blood, sampled after dendritic cell vaccination. All receptors derive from a human donor with glioblastoma. Both conserved end residues are trimmed from each CDR3. D genes are given only for firm matches. The size field is filled for only some rows; it gives once, few, many or a size class.

v_gene	d_gene	abundance	len	CDR3aa
TRBV5-8	NA	NA	11	ASSPDRNYGYT
TRBV6-5	NA	NA	13	ASSYSMGLGYEQY
TRBV7-7	NA	once	14	ASSSTGVGLSGTQY
TRBV4-1	TRBD1	NA	14	ASSHVGRGRDTEAF
TRBV6-5	TRBD2	NA	14	ASSYRAGGHQETQY
TRBV9	NA	NA	12	ASSVDGSGNTIY
TRBV11-2	NA	NA	13	ASSLDGVRTDTQY
TRBV4-2	NA	NA	14	ASSQSRGKGNQPQH
TRBV5-1	NA	NA	13	ASSLWAGSTDTQY
TRBV4-1	NA	NA	12	ASSQVSGTYEQY
TRBV7-3	TRBD2	NA	14	ASSLMASGNTGELF
TRBV4-3	NA	few	13	ASSQEFGSGYEQY
TRBV27	TRBD1	NA	15	ASSLWTGDATNEKLF
TRBV5-1	TRBD1	NA	17	ASSLDSLLTGGVGETQY
TRBV5-8	TRBD1	few	13	ASSLDRGRYNEQF
TRBV9	NA	NA	14	ASSVVGRGSYNEQF
TRBV18	NA	NA	12	ASSIRADNTEAF
TRBV15	TRBD2	NA	14	ATSRDGPAGSYEQY
TRBV28	NA	once	14	ASSQGARLASYEQY
TRBV27	TRBD2	NA	14	ASSRSPLAARETQY
TRBV5-4	TRBD1	NA	13	ASNYQGQPTDTQY
TRBV6-6	NA	NA	13	ASVGGVVGNQPQH
TRBV13	NA	NA	16	ASSLRGGRRGNSYEQY
TRBV19	NA	NA	14	ASSIYTVRSNQPQH
TRBV2	NA	few	10	ATEDSYTEAF
TRBV5-4	TRBD2	NA	14	ASSLVSSGSIDTQY
TRBV5-1	NA	NA	13	ASSRSQGANYGYT
TRBV7-2	TRBD1	NA	13	ASSSGDSLQETQY
TRBV5-4	NA	NA	11	ATRQFGNSPLH
TRBV18	NA	NA	14	ASSPVLAGAGTEAF
TRBV30	NA	NA	12	AWSVGGTNTEAF
TRBV7-8	TRBD2	NA	17	ASSSISSGGASSTDTQY
TRBV9	TRBD1	NA	13	ASSARTGREWGYT
TRBV2	TRBD1	NA	11	ATDGQGTDTQY